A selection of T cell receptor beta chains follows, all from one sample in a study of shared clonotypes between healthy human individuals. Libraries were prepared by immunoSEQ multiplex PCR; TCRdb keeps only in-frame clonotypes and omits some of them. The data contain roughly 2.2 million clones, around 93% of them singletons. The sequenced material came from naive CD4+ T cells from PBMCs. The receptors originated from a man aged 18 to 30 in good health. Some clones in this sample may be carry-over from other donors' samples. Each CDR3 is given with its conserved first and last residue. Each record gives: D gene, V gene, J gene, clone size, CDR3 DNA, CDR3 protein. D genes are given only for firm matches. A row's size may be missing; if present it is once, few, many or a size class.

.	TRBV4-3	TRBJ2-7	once	TGCGCCAGCAGCCAACCCGAGCAGTACTTC	CASSQPEQYF
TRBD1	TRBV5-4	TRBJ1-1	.	TGTGCCAGCAGCAAGGGACAGGCTGAAGCTTTCTTT	CASSKGQAEAFF
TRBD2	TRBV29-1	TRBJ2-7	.	TGCAGCGTTGAAGGACTAGCGAATTCCTACGAGCAGTACTTC	CSVEGLANSYEQYF
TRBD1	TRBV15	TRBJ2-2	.	TGTGCCACCAGCGGGCGACAGGGGCTCGCCGGGGAGCTGTTTTTT	CATSGRQGLAGELFF
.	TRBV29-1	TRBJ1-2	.	TGCAGCGGTGGGACACAAAACTATGGCTACACCTTC	CSGGTQNYGYTF
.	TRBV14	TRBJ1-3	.	TGTGCCAGCAGCCCAGACCGGACAGTTGGAAACACCATATATTTT	CASSPDRTVGNTIYF
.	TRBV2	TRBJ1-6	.	TGTGCCAGCAGTGGGGCAGGGGCCAGGTCTAATTCACCCCTCCACTTT	CASSGAGARSNSPLHF
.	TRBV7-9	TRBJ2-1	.	TGTGCCAGCAGTATAAGGGGGGCTTCTTACAATGAGCAGTTCTTC	CASSIRGASYNEQFF
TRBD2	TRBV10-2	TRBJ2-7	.	TGCGCCAGCAGTGGGACTAGCGTCCGGTACGAGCAGTACTTC	CASSGTSVRYEQYF
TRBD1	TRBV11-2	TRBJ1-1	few	TGTGCCAGCAGATCCGGGACAGAAGCTGAAGCTTTCTTT	CASRSGTEAEAFF
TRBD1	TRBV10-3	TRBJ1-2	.	TGTGCCATCAGTGAGTCTGCCACATACAGGGGCGGAGATTTAGCGGATGGCTACACCTTC	CAISESATYRGGDLADGYTF
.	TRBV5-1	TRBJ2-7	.	TGCGCCAGCAGCTTGGGGGGGAACTCCTACGAGCAGTACTTC	CASSLGGNSYEQYF
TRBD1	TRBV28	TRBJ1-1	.	TGTGCCAGCAGATACTGGACAGGGCCCTACACTGAAGCTTTCTTT	CASRYWTGPYTEAFF
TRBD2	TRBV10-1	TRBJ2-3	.	TGCGCCAGTCGAAGAGCGGGGGCAGATACGCAGTATTTT	CASRRAGADTQYF
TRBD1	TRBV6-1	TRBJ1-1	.	TGTGCCAGCAGTGAGGGGAGACAGGGTAACACTGAAGCTTTCTTT	CASSEGRQGNTEAFF
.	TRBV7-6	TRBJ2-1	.	TGTGCCAGCAGCTTAGGGGCCGTCTCCTACAATGAGCAGTTCTTC	CASSLGAVSYNEQFF
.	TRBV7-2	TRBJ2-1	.	TGTGCCAGCAGCCTTAGGTTAGTGGGCTCCTACAATGAGCAGTTCTTC	CASSLRLVGSYNEQFF
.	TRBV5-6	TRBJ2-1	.	TGTGCCAGCAGCTTGGGGGCAGGAGGATCCTACAATGAGCAGTTCTTC	CASSLGAGGSYNEQFF
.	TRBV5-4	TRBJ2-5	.	TGTGCCAGCAGCTTGGACGCACGGGCCCAGTACTTC	CASSLDARAQYF
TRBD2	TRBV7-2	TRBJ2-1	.	TGTGCCAGCAGAAGCGGGAGTCCCCATGAGCAGTTCTTC	CASRSGSPHEQFF
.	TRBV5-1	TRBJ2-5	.	TGCGCCAGCAGCTTGGGTCCAGGGCAAGAGACCCAGTACTTC	CASSLGPGQETQYF
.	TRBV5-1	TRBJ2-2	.	TGCGCCAGCAGCTTTGCCGGGGCGAACACCGGGGAGCTGTTTTTT	CASSFAGANTGELFF
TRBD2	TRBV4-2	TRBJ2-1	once	TGTGCCAGCAGCCAAGCTAGCGGGAGGTCCTACAATGAGCAGTTCTTC	CASSQASGRSYNEQFF
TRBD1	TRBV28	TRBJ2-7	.	TGTGCCAGCAGACGACAGGGGGGGACCTACGAGCAGTACTTC	CASRRQGGTYEQYF
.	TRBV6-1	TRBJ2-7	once	TGTGCCAGCAGTGGAAGCAGGGTAGGTCACTACGAGCAGTACTTC	CASSGSRVGHYEQYF
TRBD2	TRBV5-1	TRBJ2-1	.	TGCGCCAGCAGCTTCGGACTAGCGGGAGACAATGAGCAGTGGTTCTTC	CASSFGLAGDNEQWFF
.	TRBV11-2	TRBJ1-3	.	TGTGCCAGCGAACTTGGGGGATCCATATATTTT	CASELGGSIYF
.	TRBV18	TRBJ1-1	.	TGTGCCAGCTCACCTGAAGCGAGTAACGGACATAAAGCTTTCTTT	CASSPEASNGHKAFF
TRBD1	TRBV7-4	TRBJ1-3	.	TGTGCCAGCAGAAGGACAGGGACCTGTCTGCTCTGCGGAAACACCATATATTTT	CASRRTGTCLLCGNTIYF
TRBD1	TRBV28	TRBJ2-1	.	TGTGCCAGCAGTTTACCTTATGGACAGGTGAATTCCTACAATGAGCAGTTCTTC	CASSLPYGQVNSYNEQFF
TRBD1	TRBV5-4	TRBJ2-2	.	TGTGCCAGCAGCTCGACAGGGGTCAGGGCCGGGGAGCTGTTTTTT	CASSSTGVRAGELFF
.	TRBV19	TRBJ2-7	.	TGTGCCAGTAGTACCAATCAGGGGTTCGACGAGCAGTACTTC	CASSTNQGFDEQYF
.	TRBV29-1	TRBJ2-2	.	TGCAGCGTTGGAACGTCTGGGGAGCTGTTTTTT	CSVGTSGELFF
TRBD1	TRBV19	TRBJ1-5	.	TGTGCCAGTGCGGGACAGATAAATCAGCCCCAGCATTTT	CASAGQINQPQHF
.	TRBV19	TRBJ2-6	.	TGTGCCAGTAGTATGTCATTCTCTGGGGCCAACGTCCTGACTTTC	CASSMSFSGANVLTF
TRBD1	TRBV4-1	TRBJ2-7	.	TGCGCCAGCAGCCAACCTAGGACAGGGTATTACGAGCAGTACTTC	CASSQPRTGYYEQYF
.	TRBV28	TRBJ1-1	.	TGTGCCAGCAGTTTACCTTTCCGAGTTGTCACTGAAGCTTTCTTT	CASSLPFRVVTEAFF
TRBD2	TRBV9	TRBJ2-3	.	TGTGCCAGCAGCGTAGATGGGGGACTAGCGGCAGATACGCAGTATTTT	CASSVDGGLAADTQYF
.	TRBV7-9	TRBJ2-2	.	TGTGCCAGCAGCTTAATTCGAGATAACGGGGAGCTGTTTTTT	CASSLIRDNGELFF
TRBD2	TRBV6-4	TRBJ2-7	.	TGTGCCAGCAGTCCTCCGGGACTAGCGGGAGAGACAAGGTACGAGCAGTACTTC	CASSPPGLAGETRYEQYF
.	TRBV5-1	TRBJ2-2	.	TGCGCCAGCAGACCAGGACTGGCCTTGACCACCGGGGAGCTGTTTTTT	CASRPGLALTTGELFF
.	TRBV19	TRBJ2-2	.	TGTGCCAGTTTTGGCGGGAACACCGGGGAGCTGTTTTTT	CASFGGNTGELFF
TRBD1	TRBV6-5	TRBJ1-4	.	TGTGCCAGCAGCCGCACAGGGGGTAATGAAAAACTGTTTTTT	CASSRTGGNEKLFF
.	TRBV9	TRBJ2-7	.	TGTGCCAGCAGTGCCGGACGGCACTCCTACGAGCAGTACTTC	CASSAGRHSYEQYF
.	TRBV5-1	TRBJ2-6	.	TGCGCCAGCAGCGCGCCTCCAGGGACTGGGGCCAACGTCCTGACTTTC	CASSAPPGTGANVLTF
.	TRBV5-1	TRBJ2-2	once	TGCGCCAGCAGCTTGGCAGTCAACACCGGGGAGCTGTTTTTT	CASSLAVNTGELFF
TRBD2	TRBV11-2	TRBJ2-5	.	TGTGCCAGCAGCTCCCGAGGGCGGGAGATGGTAGAGACCCAGTACTTC	CASSSRGREMVETQYF
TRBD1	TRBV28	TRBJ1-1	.	TGTGCCAGCAGTCCTCGGGGGACAGCGAACACTGAAGCTTTCTTT	CASSPRGTANTEAFF
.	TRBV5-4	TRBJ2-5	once	TGTGCCAGCAGCTTGGCAGCGGGCTACCAAGAGACCCAGTACTTC	CASSLAAGYQETQYF
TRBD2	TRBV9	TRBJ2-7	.	TGTGCCAGCAGCGCCGGGACTAGCGGTGCCCACGAGCAGTACTTC	CASSAGTSGAHEQYF
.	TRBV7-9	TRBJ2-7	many	TGTGCCAGCAGCTTAGAAGGGGGACCGACCCCCTACGAGCAGTACTTC	CASSLEGGPTPYEQYF